This passage covers 3 T cell receptor beta chains from one sample sequenced in a study of OX40 agonist ivuxolimab in advanced cancers. Measured with immunoSEQ multiplex PCR; TCRdb has only the in-frame clones, and not every one. Here the sample spans tens of thousands of clones, 80% to 95% being singletons. The specimen comprised CD4+ or CD8+ T cells sorted from blood, sampled in a trial of the OX40 agonist ivuxolimab. The receptors were gathered from an adult with an advanced solid tumor such as melanoma, head and neck, liver or kidney cancer.

This clone was detected only once. V gene TRBV9 combines with J gene TRBJ2-1; D is unresolved. Per the germline V gene, CDR1 is SGDLS and CDR2 is YYNGEE. Trimming took off 0 bases at V and 8 bases at J, with 6 bases between the two ends. The CDR3 has 12 residues. CDR3 nucleotide sequence: TGTGCCAGCAGCGTAGGTGAGGATGAGCAGTTCTTC. Protein sequence: CASSVGEDEQFF.

V and J are TRBV2 and TRBJ1-2; D gene unclear. V shed 2 bases and J shed 4 bases, with 11 bases lying between them. The CDR3 runs 14 residues. Germline assignment: CDR1 SNHLY and CDR2 FYNNEI. The CDR3 sequence is CASSENGMSYGYTF. The CDR3 nucleotides are TGTGCCAGCAGTGAAAATGGGATGTCCTATGGCTACACCTTC.

This clone was seen only once. One junction end disagrees with the germline gene, perhaps due to a read error. The V call is TRBV7-7, the J call TRBJ2-2, with no clear D. The CDR3 covers 13 residues. Germline values: CDR1 SSHAT, CDR2 FNYEAQ (reference sequence). CDR3: CASSSYVGGELFF. The CDR3 DNA is TGTGCTAGCAGCTCCTACGTTGGTGGGGAGCTGTTTTTT.